The 21 T cell receptor beta chains presented below share a single source sample, sequenced in a study of shared clonotypes between healthy human individuals. Using immunoSEQ multiplex PCR, the repertoire was profiled, and TCRdb retains in-frame clones only, with some absent. The data show a few million clones, roughly 95% seen once. Positive CCR7 selection of CD45RO-negative cells yielded the naive CD8 cells, and terminally differentiated effector memory CD45RA+ cells were excluded. What was sequenced was naive CD8+ T cells from PBMCs. These receptors originate from a man aged 18 to 30 in good health. Some clones in this sample may be carry-over from other donors' samples.

The chain carries TRBV11-2 and TRBJ2-2; the D is unclear. CDR3 length: 14 residues. Germline V CDR1 and CDR2: SGHAT, FQNNGV. V lost 5 bases and J 3 bases, leaving 10 bases between the germline ends. DNA of the CDR3: TGTGCCAGCAGCGCAGACGGACACACCGGGGAGCTGTTTTTT. Residues: CASSADGHTGELFF.

This clone was picked up one time. The chain employs TRBV10-1 and TRBJ2-1, with 10 nucleotides matching TRBD2. Germline lookup yields CDR1 WNHNN and CDR2 SYGVQD (reference sequence). The junction had 7 bases not matched to a gene; V was cut back by 6 bases and J by 5 bases. The CDR3 runs 15 residues. CDR3 residues: CASSPTSGVHNEQFF. CDR3 in DNA: TGCGCCAGCAGCCCTACTAGCGGGGTACACAATGAGCAGTTCTTC.

The rearrangement links TRBV27 to TRBJ1-1; no clear D gene. Trimming took 3 bases from V and 0 from J, leaving 14 bases between them. CDR1 and CDR2 (germline): MNHEY, SMNVEV (reference sequence). The length of the CDR3 is 16 residues. DNA of the CDR3: TGTGCCAGCAGTTTTATGTTTGGCACTCTGAACACTGAAGCTTTCTTT. As protein: CASSFMFGTLNTEAFF.

The rearrangement joins TRBV27 to TRBJ1-4, with D uncertain. Trimming removed 1 base from V and 5 bases from J, with 20 bases in between. This CDR3 comprises 18 residues. Germline V gene data show CDR1 as MNHEY and CDR2 as SMNVEV (reference sequence). DNA of the CDR3: TGTGCCAGCAGTTTATTGGCTTCGATTGTTGGGGAGAATGAAAAACTGTTTTTT. Protein product: CASSLLASIVGENEKLFF.

The V call is TRBV27, the J call TRBJ2-7; TRBD1 matches 7 bases. V gave up 0 bases and J gave up 7 bases; unmatched junction bases: 9. The CDR3 loop spans 15 amino acids. Germline CDR1 and CDR2: MNHEY and SMNVEV (reference sequence). The CDR3 is CASSLSAEGAREQYF. CDR3 DNA: TGTGCCAGCAGTTTATCAGCCGAGGGGGCACGGGAGCAGTACTTC.

This clone has just one count. The chain uses TRBV19 and TRBJ2-7; TRBD1 might be the D (6 bases). Trimming cost V 6 bases and J 3 bases, with 18 bases left between them. The germline V gene encodes CDR1 LNHDA and CDR2 SQIVND (reference sequence). CDR3 size: 15 residues. The CDR3 loop reads CASRTRDIQIYEQYF. CDR3 nucleotide sequence: TGTGCCAGTAGGACCCGGGACATACAAATCTACGAGCAGTACTTC.

For the CDR3, the DNA is TGCGCCAGCAGAATTAGCGACAGGGATGGCTATGGCTACACCTTC. As protein: CASRISDRDGYGYTF. The chain joins TRBV5-1 to TRBJ1-2; TRBD1 matches at 7 bases. V lost 5 bases and J lost 4; bases outside the gene matches: 11. The length of the CDR3 is 15 residues. From germline, CDR1 is SGHRS and CDR2 YFSETQ.

Notes on this clone: The same CDR3 can be traced to other DNA sequences in this sample. The V and J genes are TRBV10-1 and TRBJ1-1; weak D call: TRBD1 (5 bases). This CDR3 is 14 amino acids long. Germline V gene lookup returns CDR1 WNHNN and CDR2 SYGVQD (reference sequence). Trimming took 3 bases from V and 1 from J, leaving 9 bases between them. The DNA for the CDR3 is TGCGCCAGCAGTGAAACGAGGGGGAACACTGAAGCTTTCTTT. It specifies CASSETRGNTEAFF.

As concerns this clone: Other DNA sequences from this sample encode an identical CDR3 as well. V gene TRBV4-1 combines with J gene TRBJ2-2; 7 nucleotides align to TRBD1. CDR1 and CDR2 from the germline V gene are MGHRA and YSYEKL. V shed 3 bases, J shed 1 base, and the junction held 2 bases outside the gene matches. This CDR3 comprises 15 residues. The CDR3 sequence is CASSHRTGNTGELFF. The CDR3 coding sequence is TGCGCCAGCAGCCACCGGACAGGGAACACCGGGGAGCTGTTTTTT.

V is TRBV7-3 and J is TRBJ2-1, with TRBD2 matching 9 bases. The germline V gene has CDR1 SGHTA and CDR2 FQGTGA. After removal of 6 bases from V and 6 bases from J, the junction contained 9 bases not matched to a gene. This CDR3 contains 15 residues. CDR3 amino acids: CASSQGLASVNEQFF. The CDR3 nucleotides read TGTGCCAGCAGTCAGGGACTAGCATCGGTCAATGAGCAGTTCTTC.

V usage is TRBV5-6 and J usage is TRBJ2-5; possible D gene TRBD1, 6 bases. Trimming cost V 1 base and J 1 base, with 11 bases left between them. The CDR3 loop spans 15 amino acids. Germline values: CDR1 SGHDT, CDR2 YYEEEE. For the CDR3, the DNA is TGTGCCAGCAGCTTGCCAGGGGCAATCCAAGAGACCCAGTACTTC. Residues: CASSLPGAIQETQYF.

The CDR3 sequence is CASSLLAAAPDTQYF. Here the CDR3 DNA reads TGTGCCAGCAGCTTACTAGCGGCAGCCCCCGATACGCAGTATTTT. This rearrangement joins TRBV7-9 to TRBJ2-3, with 7 bases matching TRBD2. With 2 bases clipped from V and 6 bases from J, the junction kept 8 bases outside the gene matches. The length of the CDR3 is 15 residues. CDR1 and CDR2 from the germline V gene are SEHNR and FQNEAQ (reference sequence).

The chain uses TRBV7-9 and TRBJ2-7, with a tentative D call TRBD1 (6 bases). V shed 1 base and J shed 2 bases, with 12 bases lying between them. Germline V gene lookup returns CDR1 SEHNR and CDR2 FQNEAQ (reference sequence). CDR3 length: 15 residues. The CDR3 DNA reads as TGTGCCAGCAGCTTAGTAGGGGGATCACCCTACGAGCAGTACTTC. Amino acid sequence: CASSLVGGSPYEQYF. Full variable domain (outside the CDR3, taken from reference TRBV7-9 and TRBJ2-7): DTGVSQNPRHKITKRGQNVTFRCDPISEHNRLYWYRQTLGQGPEFLTYFQNEAQLEKSRLLSDRFSAERPKGSFSTLEIQRTEQGDSAMYLCASSLVGGSPYEQYFGPGTRLTVT.

Regarding this clone: The sample carries other DNA sequences with the same CDR3. This sequence joins TRBV27 and TRBJ2-7; D uncertain. V was cut by 2 bases and J by 3 bases, with 8 bases left in between. CDR1 and CDR2 from the germline V gene are MNHEY and SMNVEV (reference sequence). The CDR3 is 13 residues long. CDR3 in DNA: TGTGCCAGCAGTTTAGGGCCGATCTACGAGCAGTACTTC. Protein product: CASSLGPIYEQYF.

The chain links TRBV29-1 to TRBJ2-5, with a tentative D call TRBD2 (6 bases). The CDR3 spans 13 residues. Per the germline V gene, CDR1 is SQVTM and CDR2 is ANQGSEA. V was shortened by 7 bases and J by 4 bases, with 16 bases between the two germline ends. This chain's CDR3 is CSARARESETQYF. The CDR3 DNA is TGCAGCGCCAGAGCTCGGGAGTCAGAGACCCAGTACTTC.

As for this clone: The sample carries other DNA sequences with the same CDR3. The chain couples TRBV9 to TRBJ2-7; 9 positions match TRBD2. The CDR3 covers 15 residues. The ends lost 0 bases at V and 2 bases at J; junction bases unmatched: 3. Germline CDR1 SGDLS, CDR2 YYNGEE. The CDR3 spells CASSVGAGGPYEQYF. The DNA of the CDR3 is TGTGCCAGCAGCGTAGGTGCGGGAGGGCCCTACGAGCAGTACTTC.

The rearrangement joins TRBV4-1 to TRBJ2-7; D is uncertain. CDR1 is MGHRA, CDR2 YSYEKL, per germline. The V gene lost 0 bases and the J gene lost 9 bases, with 12 bases spanning the gap. This CDR3 region has 13 residues. The CDR3 is CASSQDKQLPQYF. CDR3 bases: TGCGCCAGCAGCCAAGATAAGCAGTTACCGCAGTACTTC.

The chain joins TRBV28 to TRBJ1-1; a possible D gene is TRBD1 (6 bases). The CDR3 is 13 residues long. Trimming removed 10 bases from V and 7 bases from J, with 19 bases in between. CDR1 is MDHEN and CDR2 is SYDVKM in the germline V gene. In DNA form, the CDR3 reads TGTGCCACCGGGGGCTTACCGGCGGTTGAAGCTTTCTTT. Amino acid sequence: CATGGLPAVEAFF.

This chain connects TRBV7-6 to TRBJ2-7; a weak D match, TRBD2 (6 bases). Germline assignment: CDR1 SGHVS and CDR2 FNYEAQ. Trimming shortened V by 2 bases and J by 2 bases, and 13 bases separated the two germline ends. CDR3 length: 15 residues. The CDR3 loop reads CASSLMSVAAYEQYF. CDR3 bases: TGTGCCAGCAGCTTAATGAGTGTAGCGGCCTACGAGCAGTACTTC.

The CDR3 here is CATSRDVIPENYGYTF. The DNA of the CDR3 is TGTGCCACCAGCAGAGATGTAATCCCAGAAAACTATGGCTACACCTTC. V is TRBV15 and J is TRBJ1-2; D gene ambiguous. Germline V gives CDR1 LNHNV, CDR2 YYDKDF (reference sequence). Between the trimmed V and J ends, which lost 0 bases and 2 bases, there was a span of 13 bases. This CDR3 is 16 amino acids long.

The genes are TRBV11-2 and TRBJ1-5; D perhaps matches TRBD1 (5 bases). Germline CDR1 is SGHAT and CDR2 is FQNNGV. Trimming pared 5 bases from V and 5 bases from J, leaving 19 bases between. This CDR3 is built from 16 residues. This CDR3 is CASSPTFRGFDQPQHF. CDR3 DNA: TGTGCCAGCAGCCCGACCTTTCGGGGGTTCGATCAGCCCCAGCATTTT.